This T cell receptor beta chain originates from a study of CD4 and CD8 cells across lung adenocarcinoma regions. The CDR3 covers 16 residues. Trimming pared 1 base from V and 3 bases from J, leaving 14 bases between. Localized lung adenocarcinoma, a non-small cell lung cancer, affected the donors. One entry per CDR3 protein, called by TCRdb with MiXCR from the PCR reads. The data hold under 25,000 distinct CDR3 sequences, with about 51% observed a single time. The sequencing input was CD4+ T cells from the center of a lung tumor. V is TRBV12-3 or TRBV12-4 and J is TRBJ2-3, with D perhaps matching TRBD2 (5 bases). This receptor was obtained from a male donor with lung adenocarcinoma. The CD4 and CD8 labels of this study may be unreliable. The DNA for the CDR3 is TGTGCCAGCAGTTTAGTTCGGGGAGCGGAGACAGATACGCAGTATTTT. Translating gives CASSLVRGAETDTQYF.